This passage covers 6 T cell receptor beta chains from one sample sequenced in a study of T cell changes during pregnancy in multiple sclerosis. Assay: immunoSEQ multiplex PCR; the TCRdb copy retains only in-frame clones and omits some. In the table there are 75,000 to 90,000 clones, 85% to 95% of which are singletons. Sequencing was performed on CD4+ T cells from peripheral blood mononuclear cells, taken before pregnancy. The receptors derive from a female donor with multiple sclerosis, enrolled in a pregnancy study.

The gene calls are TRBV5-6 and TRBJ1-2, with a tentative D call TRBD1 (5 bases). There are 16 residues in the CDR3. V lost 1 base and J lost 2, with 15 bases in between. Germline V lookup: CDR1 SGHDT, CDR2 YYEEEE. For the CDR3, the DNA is TGTGCCAGCAGCTTGTGGTTTACAGGCGACAACTATGGCTACACCTTC. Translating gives CASSLWFTGDNYGYTF.

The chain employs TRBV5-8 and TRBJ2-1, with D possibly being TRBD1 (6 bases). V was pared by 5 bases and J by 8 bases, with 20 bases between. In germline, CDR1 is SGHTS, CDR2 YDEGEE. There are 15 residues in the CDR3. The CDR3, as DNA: TGTGCCAGCAGTCACACGGACAGACGAGGCCATGAGCAGTTCTTC. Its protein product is CASSHTDRRGHEQFF.

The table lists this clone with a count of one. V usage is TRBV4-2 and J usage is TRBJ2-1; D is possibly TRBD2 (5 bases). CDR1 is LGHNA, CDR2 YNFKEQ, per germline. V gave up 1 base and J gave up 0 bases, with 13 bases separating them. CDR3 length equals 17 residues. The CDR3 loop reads CASSQGKSGSSYNEQFF. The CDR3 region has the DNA TGTGCCAGCAGCCAAGGAAAGTCGGGGAGCTCCTACAATGAGCAGTTCTTC.

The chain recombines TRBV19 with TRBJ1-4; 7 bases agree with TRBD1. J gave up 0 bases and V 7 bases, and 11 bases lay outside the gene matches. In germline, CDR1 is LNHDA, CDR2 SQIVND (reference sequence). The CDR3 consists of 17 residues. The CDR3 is CASNDREDPATNEKLFF. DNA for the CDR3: TGTGCCAGTAATGACAGGGAGGACCCTGCAACTAATGAAAAACTGTTTTTT.

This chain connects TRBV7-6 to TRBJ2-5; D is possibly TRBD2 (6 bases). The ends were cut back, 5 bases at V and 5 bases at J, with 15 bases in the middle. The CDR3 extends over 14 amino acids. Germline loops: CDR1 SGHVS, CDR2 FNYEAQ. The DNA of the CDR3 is TGTGCCAGCAGCCGGGGACTCCTCGGTGAGACCCAGTACTTC. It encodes CASSRGLLGETQYF. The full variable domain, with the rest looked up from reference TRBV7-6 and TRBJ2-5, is GAGVSQSPRYKVTKRGQDVALRCDPISGHVSLYWYRQALGQGPEFLTYFNYEAQQDKSGLPNDRFSAERPEGSISTLTIQRTEQRDSAMYRCASSRGLLGETQYFGPGTRLLVL.

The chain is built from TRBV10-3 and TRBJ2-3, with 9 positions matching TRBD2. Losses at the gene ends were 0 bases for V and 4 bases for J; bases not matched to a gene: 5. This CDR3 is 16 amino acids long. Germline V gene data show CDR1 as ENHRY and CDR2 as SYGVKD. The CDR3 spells CAISESGGGASDTQYF. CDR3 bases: TGTGCCATCAGTGAGTCGGGCGGGGGGGCATCAGATACGCAGTATTTT.